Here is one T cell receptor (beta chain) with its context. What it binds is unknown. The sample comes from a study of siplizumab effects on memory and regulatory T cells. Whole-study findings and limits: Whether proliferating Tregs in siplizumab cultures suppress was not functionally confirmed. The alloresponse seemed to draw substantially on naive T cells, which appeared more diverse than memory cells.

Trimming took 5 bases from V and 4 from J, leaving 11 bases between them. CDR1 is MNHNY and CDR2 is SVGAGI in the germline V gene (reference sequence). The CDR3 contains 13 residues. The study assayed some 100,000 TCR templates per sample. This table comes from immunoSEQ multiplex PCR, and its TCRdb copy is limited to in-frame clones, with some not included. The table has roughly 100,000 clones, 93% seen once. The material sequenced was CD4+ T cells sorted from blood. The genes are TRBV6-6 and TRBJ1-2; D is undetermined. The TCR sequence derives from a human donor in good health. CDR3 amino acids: CASSPSDLYGYTF. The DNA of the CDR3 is TGTGCCAGCAGTCCCTCGGATCTCTATGGCTACACCTTC.